The present entry profiles one TCR beta chain with its context. Its antigen is not identified. This record belongs to a study of T cell responses to AZD1222 COVID-19 vaccine. Study-level background: Pooled in the analysis were second doses at about 4 or about 12 weeks.

Study findings and constraints: The peak T cell response came first, and repertoires were sampled only after it. Researchers report vaccine-associated CD4 TCRs spanning spike, with dominance at 160-218 and 743-854.

Using immunoSEQ multiplex PCR, the repertoire was profiled, and TCRdb retains in-frame clones only, with some absent. The data contain about 150,000 clones, 92% of them seen just once; the ten biggest clones take up about 1.5%. The sequence was collected from an adult in good health. Sequenced material: peripheral blood, taken on day 0 of AZD1222 vaccination.

CDR3: CASSEEAGTSGELFF. DNA for the CDR3: TGTGCCAGCAGTGAAGAGGCGGGTACGTCCGGGGAGCTGTTTTTT. The chain employs TRBV6-1 and TRBJ2-2; TRBD2 is a possible D gene (5 bases). Germline V CDR1 and CDR2: MNHNS, SASEGT. V was trimmed by 1 base and J by 6 bases, leaving 12 bases between them. The CDR3 sequence is 15 residues long.